Presented here are 32 T cell receptor beta chains from one specimen sequenced in a study of human T cells and chemical hapten exposure. TCRdb passed the RACE reads through MiXCR, listing each CDR3 protein once. The profile shows roughly 14,000 distinct CDR3 sequences, about a sixth of them singletons. Noted time point: patch test 1, 2 weeks after DPC sensitization. Treatment reported: therapeutic diphenylcyclopropenone sensitization with weekly scalp DPC. This specimen was whole blood, taken in connection with sensitization to the hapten diphenylcyclopropenone (DPC). The receptor set was obtained from a woman younger than 45 with alopecia areata. Some clones in this sample may be carry-over from other donors' samples.

This clonotype was seen repeatedly, ten times or more. V and J are TRBV20-1 and TRBJ2-2; 7 nucleotides align to TRBD2. This CDR3 is 15 amino acids long. Losses at the gene ends were 5 bases for V and 6 bases for J; bases not matched to a gene: 12. Germline lookup yields CDR1 DFQATT and CDR2 SNEGSKA (reference sequence). The CDR3 here is CSALPGLTPAGELFF. The CDR3 coding sequence is TGCAGTGCTCTTCCGGGACTAACTCCCGCCGGGGAGCTGTTTTTT.

The chain links TRBV29-1 to TRBJ2-2; D perhaps matches TRBD1 (5 bases). The V gene's germline CDR1 is SQVTM and CDR2 ANQGSEA. The CDR3 has 13 residues. Trimming pared 8 bases from V and 2 bases from J, leaving 12 bases between. The CDR3 spells CSLVDTNTGELFF. The DNA for the CDR3 is TGCAGCCTCGTGGACACTAACACCGGGGAGCTGTTTTTT.

This clonotype is judged medium-sized. The chain couples TRBV20-1 to TRBJ1-4, with D possibly being TRBD1 (6 bases). The CDR3 consists of 15 residues. Trimming took off 0 bases at V and 3 bases at J, with 11 bases between the two ends. Germline lookup yields CDR1 DFQATT and CDR2 SNEGSKA (reference sequence). CDR3 protein: CSARDRGQSNEKLFF. CDR3 bases: TGCAGTGCTAGAGACCGGGGGCAGTCTAATGAAAAACTGTTTTTT.

This clonotype was observed a handful of times. The chain combines TRBV6-5 with TRBJ2-5, with D unresolved. The V and J ends lost 5 bases and 2 bases respectively, with 12 bases between them. The CDR3 loop spans 14 amino acids. In germline, CDR1 is MNHEY, CDR2 SVGAGI. For the CDR3, the DNA is TGTGCCAGCAGTATTGCTGGGGAACAAGAGACCCAGTACTTC. The encoded protein is CASSIAGEQETQYF.

This clonotype has ten or more counts. CDR3: CATLSPFGGELFF. CDR3 nucleotide sequence: TGTGCCACCCTTTCCCCCTTTGGCGGGGAGCTGTTTTTT. The chain recombines TRBV24-1 with TRBJ2-2; D uncertain. The CDR3 covers 13 residues. Germline values: CDR1 KGHDR, CDR2 SFDVKD. V gave up 9 bases and J gave up 7 bases, with 14 bases separating them.

This clonotype was detected ten times or more. V is TRBV11-3 and J is TRBJ1-2; a possible D gene is TRBD1 (5 bases). The CDR3 has 16 residues. V was trimmed by 0 bases and J by 4 bases, leaving 15 bases between them. The germline V gene has CDR1 SGHNT and CDR2 YENEEA. CDR3 DNA sequence: TGTGCCAGCAGCTTAGATCTCCAGGGCAGCGCCTATGGCTACACCTTC. Encoded protein: CASSLDLQGSAYGYTF. Looking up the rest from reference TRBV11-3 and TRBJ1-2 gives the full variable domain: EAGVVQSPRYKIIEKKQPVAFWCNPISGHNTLYWYLQNLGQGPELLIRYENEEAVDDSQLPKDRFSAERLKGVDSTLKIQPAELGDSAVYLCASSLDLQGSAYGYTFGSGTRLTVV.

This clonotype has just a few counts. The chain's CDR3 is CASSLTDSYEQYF. For the CDR3, the DNA is TGTGCCAGCAGCTTAACTGACTCCTACGAGCAGTACTTC. This chain joins TRBV7-6 and TRBJ2-7; D unclear. The germline V gene has CDR1 SGHVS and CDR2 FNYEAQ. The V gene lost 2 bases and the J gene lost 0 bases, with 5 bases spanning the gap. The CDR3 runs 13 residues.

This clonotype is medium-sized in the sample. The J gene is TRBJ1-3, the V gene TRBV6-6; unclear D gene. The V gene lost 6 bases and the J gene lost 1 base, with 13 bases spanning the gap. CDR3 length: 15 residues. Germline assignment: CDR1 MNHNY and CDR2 SVGAGI (reference sequence). The CDR3 loop is CASSLLLLSGNTIYF. CDR3 DNA sequence: TGTGCCAGCAGCCTCCTTTTGTTGTCTGGAAACACCATATATTTT.

This clonotype showed up many times. The rearrangement uses TRBV14 and TRBJ2-2; 8 bases align to TRBD1. The junction had 6 bases not matched to a gene; V was cut back by 2 bases and J by 4 bases. This CDR3 spans 16 amino acids. Germline V gene data show CDR1 as SGHDN and CDR2 as FVKESK. CDR3 amino acids: CASSQLTGVGTGELFF. The CDR3 coding sequence is TGTGCCAGCAGCCAATTGACAGGGGTCGGCACCGGGGAGCTGTTTTTT.

This clonotype was seen more than once but under ten times. V and J are TRBV28 and TRBJ2-7; perhaps TRBD1 as D (5 bases). Germline CDR1 MDHEN, CDR2 SYDVKM. The CDR3 has 14 residues. Trimming removed 5 bases at V and 3 bases at J, with 14 bases between. CDR3 sequence: CASSPTGWSYEQYV. CDR3 nucleotide sequence: TGTGCCAGCAGTCCCACAGGTTGGAGCTACGAGCAGTACGTC.

This clonotype was recorded at least ten times. The chain is built from TRBV19 and TRBJ2-5; D unclear. Per germline, CDR1 LNHDA and CDR2 SQIVND (reference sequence). The CDR3 is 14 amino acids. Trimming cost V 5 bases and J 1 base, with 11 bases left between them. Here the CDR3 DNA reads TGTGCCAGTAGTCCGGGTATTTCCCAAGAGACCCAGTACTTC. It yields the protein CASSPGISQETQYF.

V and J are TRBV27 and TRBJ2-7, with 9 nucleotides matching TRBD1. CDR3 length: 17 residues. The junction had 10 bases not matched to a gene; V was cut back by 1 base and J by 3 bases. CDR1 and CDR2 from the germline V gene are MNHEY and SMNVEV (reference sequence). CDR3: CASSLLTRTGVLYEQYF. CDR3 DNA: TGTGCCAGCAGTTTATTAACACGGACAGGGGTTCTCTACGAGCAGTACTTC.

This clonotype was seen ten or more times. V and J are TRBV5-1 and TRBJ2-1; 12 bases fit TRBD2. This CDR3 is 17 amino acids long. After removal of 3 bases from V and 4 bases from J, the junction contained 8 bases not matched to a gene. Germline V CDR1 and CDR2: SGHRS, YFSETQ. The CDR3 sequence: CASSSGLAGMIYNEQFF. CDR3 sequence (DNA): TGCGCCAGCAGCTCCGGACTAGCGGGGATGATATACAATGAGCAGTTCTTC. The variable domain in full, completed from reference TRBV5-1 and TRBJ2-1, reads KAGVTQTPRYLIKTRGQQVTLSCSPISGHRSVSWYQQTPGQGLQFLFEYFSETQRNKGNFPGRFSGRQFSNSRSEMNVSTLELGDSALYLCASSSGLAGMIYNEQFFGPGTRLTVL.

The chain combines TRBV3-1 with TRBJ1-3; D uncertain. The germline CDR1 and CDR2 sequences are LGHDT and YNNKEL (reference sequence). The CDR3 is 14 residues long. V was shortened by 4 bases and J by 0 bases, with 7 bases between the two germline ends. For the CDR3, the DNA is TGTGCCAGCAGCCTTACGCACTCTGGAAACACCATATATTTT. It encodes CASSLTHSGNTIYF. Filled out from reference TRBV3-1 and TRBJ1-3, the complete variable domain reads DTAVSQTPKYLVTQMGNDKSIKCEQNLGHDTMYWYKQDSKKFLKIMFSYNNKELIINETVPNRFSPKSPDKAHLNLHINSLELGDSAVYFCASSLTHSGNTIYFGEGSWLTVV.

This clonotype was recorded at least ten times. The chain carries TRBV6-5 and TRBJ1-1; no firm D call. Per germline, CDR1 MNHEY and CDR2 SVGAGI. Trimming removed 0 bases at V and 2 bases at J, with 16 bases between. This CDR3 spans 17 amino acids. The CDR3 coding sequence is TGTGCCAGCAGTTACTCGGCTACCGGACCGACTAACACTGAAGCTTTCTTT. Protein product: CASSYSATGPTNTEAFF.

This clonotype was seen repeatedly, ten times or more. This chain links TRBV20-1 with TRBJ1-2, with a weak D call TRBD1 (6 bases). The germline V and J ends were trimmed by 4 bases and 2 bases, with 11 bases remaining between them. The CDR3 has 13 amino acids. Germline V gene sequence: CDR1 DFQATT, CDR2 SNEGSKA (reference sequence). This CDR3 reads CSATGTNNYGYTF. The DNA of the CDR3 is TGCAGTGCTACCGGGACAAACAACTATGGCTACACCTTC.

In its sample, this clonotype was seen many times. The J gene is TRBJ2-7, the V gene TRBV20-1; D is unresolved. CDR3 length: 13 amino acids. Germline values: CDR1 DFQATT, CDR2 SNEGSKA (reference sequence). V was cut by 3 bases and J by 5 bases, with 14 bases left in between. The chain's CDR3 is CSASGRLGHEQYV. CDR3 DNA sequence: TGCAGTGCTAGCGGTAGACTTGGCCACGAGCAGTACGTC.

This clonotype was seen once. The rearrangement links TRBV19 to TRBJ2-6; weak D call: TRBD1 (6 bases). In germline, CDR1 is LNHDA, CDR2 SQIVND (reference sequence). V was shortened by 5 bases and J by 0 bases, with 8 bases between the two germline ends. The CDR3 totals 15 residues. The CDR3 nucleotides read TGTGCCAGTAGTCCGGACAGCTCTGGGGCCAACGTCCTGACTTTC. It translates to CASSPDSSGANVLTF.

This clonotype was counted many times. The chain links TRBV10-3 to TRBJ1-5; unclear D gene. This CDR3 has 14 residues. Trimming pared 0 bases from V and 4 bases from J, leaving 7 bases between. Germline V gene lookup returns CDR1 ENHRY and CDR2 SYGVKD. The chain's CDR3 is CAISESRQNQPQHF. The DNA of the CDR3 is TGTGCCATCAGTGAGTCGAGACAAAATCAGCCCCAGCATTTT.

The chain employs TRBV5-1 and TRBJ2-3; D remains ambiguous. Looked up from germline, CDR1 is SGHRS and CDR2 is YFSETQ. The CDR3 has 13 amino acids. V was trimmed by 4 bases and J by 2 bases, leaving 8 bases between them. CDR3 residues: CASSLQPTDTQYF. The CDR3 coding sequence is TGCGCCAGCAGCCTCCAACCCACAGATACGCAGTATTTT.

This clonotype has a count of ten or more. The rearrangement links TRBV20-1 to TRBJ2-1; 8 bases agree with TRBD1. Germline V gene sequence: CDR1 DFQATT, CDR2 SNEGSKA (reference sequence). J gave up 5 bases and V 1 base, and 4 bases lay outside the gene matches. CDR3 size: 14 residues. The CDR3 sequence is CSARGQGKDNEQFF. CDR3 DNA sequence: TGCAGTGCTAGAGGACAGGGGAAGGACAATGAGCAGTTCTTC.

This clonotype was seen ten or more times. The V gene is TRBV20-1, the J gene TRBJ2-7, with 12 nucleotides matching TRBD2. CDR3 size: 21 residues. Germline CDR1 is DFQATT and CDR2 is SNEGSKA (reference sequence). The J segment lost 4 bases and the V segment lost 0 bases, leaving 22 bases of the junction unmatched. CDR3 DNA sequence: TGCAGTGCTAGAGATGCGGGGGGTATCGGATCACTAGCGGGAGGAGATTACGAGCAGTACGTC. Translated, it gives CSARDAGGIGSLAGGDYEQYV.

By frequency in the sample, this clonotype is medium-sized. The CDR3 sequence: CASSLGINEQFF. The CDR3 DNA reads as TGTGCCAGCAGTTTAGGGATCAATGAGCAGTTCTTC. The chain carries TRBV12-3 or TRBV12-4 and TRBJ2-1; D is unclear. V was clipped by 1 base and J by 6 bases, with 4 bases between them. The CDR3 sequence is 12 residues long.

The sample holds many counts of this clonotype. V usage is TRBV20-1 and J usage is TRBJ2-1; the match to TRBD1 covers 8 bases. The CDR3 consists of 14 residues. V gave up 5 bases and J gave up 6 bases; unmatched junction bases: 9. Germline assignment: CDR1 DFQATT and CDR2 SNEGSKA (reference sequence). The CDR3 region is CSAPGQGIGNEQFF. DNA for the CDR3: TGCAGTGCTCCCGGACAGGGAATAGGCAATGAGCAGTTCTTC.

This clonotype was detected only a few times. This sequence joins TRBV29-1 and TRBJ2-1, with a tentative D call TRBD2 (6 bases). This CDR3 is 13 amino acids long. Germline CDR1 reads SQVTM; CDR2 reads ANQGSEA. V shed 7 bases and J shed 6 bases, with 16 bases lying between them. The CDR3 sequence: CSARELAGNEQFF. CDR3 nucleotide sequence: TGCAGCGCAAGGGAACTAGCTGGCAATGAGCAGTTCTTC.

V is TRBV28 and J is TRBJ2-1; TRBD1 matches 8 bases. The CDR3 has 15 residues. From germline, CDR1 is MDHEN and CDR2 SYDVKM. Germline trimming cut 6 bases from V and 2 bases from J; bases unmatched to any gene: 6. The CDR3 DNA reads TGTGCCAGCAGATACGACAGGGGTCCCTACAATGAGCAGTTCTTC. This encodes CASRYDRGPYNEQFF.

Within the sample, this clonotype is medium-sized. The J gene is TRBJ1-1, the V gene TRBV7-6; 10 bases line up with TRBD1. Germline CDR1 is SGHVS and CDR2 is FNYEAQ. The CDR3 spans 15 residues. The V gene end was trimmed by 6 bases and the J gene end by 3 bases; junction bases not matched to a gene: 7. The CDR3 nucleotides read TGTGCCAGCAGAGGAACCGGGACAGGGGACACTGAAGCTTTCTTT. Translating gives CASRGTGTGDTEAFF.

The table lists this clonotype with many counts. The chain is built from TRBV28 and TRBJ2-1, with 7 bases fitting TRBD2. V gave up 6 bases and J gave up 10 bases; unmatched junction bases: 15. In germline, CDR1 is MDHEN, CDR2 SYDVKM. This CDR3 is built from 15 residues. CDR3 nucleotides: TGTGCCAGCAGAGGGTTGGGTGCGGGAGCGGACGAGCAGTTCTTC. Protein sequence: CASRGLGAGADEQFF.

Judged by abundance, this clonotype is medium-sized (0.01 to 0.1%). The chain joins TRBV29-1 to TRBJ1-1, with D hard to call. This CDR3 is 10 amino acids long. The ends were cut back, 4 bases at V and 4 bases at J, with 4 bases in the middle. Looked up from germline, CDR1 is SQVTM and CDR2 is ANQGSEA. The CDR3 sequence is CSVVGTEAFF. Written as DNA, the CDR3 is TGCAGCGTTGTTGGCACTGAAGCTTTCTTT.

This clonotype is medium-sized. The rearrangement joins TRBV28 to TRBJ1-1; D is ambiguous. This CDR3 is 12 amino acids long. V was shortened by 6 bases and J by 1 base, with 6 bases between the two germline ends. Germline lookup yields CDR1 MDHEN and CDR2 SYDVKM. The CDR3 spells CASRVGNTEAFF. For the CDR3, the DNA is TGTGCCAGCAGGGTCGGGAACACTGAAGCTTTCTTT.

This clonotype was detected only once. CDR3 region: CATSRDRDQVYGYTF. CDR3 sequence (DNA): TGTGCCACCAGCAGAGACCGGGACCAAGTCTATGGCTACACCTTC. The chain uses TRBV15 and TRBJ1-2, with D tentatively TRBD1 (5 bases). Deletions cut 0 bases from V and 4 bases from J, with 12 bases between. CDR1 and CDR2 (germline): LNHNV, YYDKDF (reference sequence). The CDR3 has 15 amino acids.

The V and J genes are TRBV6-5 and TRBJ2-1; D not certain. Per the germline V gene, CDR1 is MNHEY and CDR2 is SVGAGI. Trimming stripped 6 bases from V and 0 bases from J, with 9 bases between. The CDR3 runs to 14 residues. The DNA for the CDR3 is TGTGCCAGCAGCTTGAGGCCCTCCTACAATGAGCAGTTCTTC. This gives the protein CASSLRPSYNEQFF.